This TCR beta chain was observed in a study of T cell repertoires in cytomegalovirus infection. On the study more broadly: Based on public TCR beta signatures, there were indications of CMV infection and of a matching HLA type. Study-wide results and limits: Adding up the frequency of public TCR beta families identified people who carried CMV plus the relevant HLA. What dominated the ex vivo response were HLA-C-restricted CMV-specific TCR beta clonotypes.

V lost 5 bases and J lost 8; bases outside the gene matches: 9. Per the germline V gene, CDR1 is MDHEN and CDR2 is SYDVKM. CDR3 length: 15 residues. On this clonotype itself: Its antigen remains unidentified.

From the reads, TCRdb called clonotypes with MiXCR, one entry per CDR3 protein. The sample records approximately 43,000 distinct CDR3 sequences, 20% to 25% being singletons. The chain joins TRBV28 to TRBJ1-4, with 9 nucleotides matching TRBD1. Source material: PBMCs, sequenced either directly or after in vitro stimulation (not recorded which). This TCR derives from a human donor in good health (CMV status not recorded). Some clones in this sample may be carry-over from other donors' samples. The CDR3: CASSHQTGGVEKLFF. CDR3 sequence (DNA): TGTGCCAGCAGTCACCAAACAGGGGGCGTAGAAAAACTGTTTTTT. Together with reference TRBV28 and TRBJ1-4, the CDR3 gives the full variable domain: DVKVTQSSRYLVKRTGEKVFLECVQDMDHENMFWYRQDPGLGLRLIYFSYDVKMKEKGDIPEGYSVSREKKERFSLILESASTNQTSMYLCASSHQTGGVEKLFFGSGTQLSVL.